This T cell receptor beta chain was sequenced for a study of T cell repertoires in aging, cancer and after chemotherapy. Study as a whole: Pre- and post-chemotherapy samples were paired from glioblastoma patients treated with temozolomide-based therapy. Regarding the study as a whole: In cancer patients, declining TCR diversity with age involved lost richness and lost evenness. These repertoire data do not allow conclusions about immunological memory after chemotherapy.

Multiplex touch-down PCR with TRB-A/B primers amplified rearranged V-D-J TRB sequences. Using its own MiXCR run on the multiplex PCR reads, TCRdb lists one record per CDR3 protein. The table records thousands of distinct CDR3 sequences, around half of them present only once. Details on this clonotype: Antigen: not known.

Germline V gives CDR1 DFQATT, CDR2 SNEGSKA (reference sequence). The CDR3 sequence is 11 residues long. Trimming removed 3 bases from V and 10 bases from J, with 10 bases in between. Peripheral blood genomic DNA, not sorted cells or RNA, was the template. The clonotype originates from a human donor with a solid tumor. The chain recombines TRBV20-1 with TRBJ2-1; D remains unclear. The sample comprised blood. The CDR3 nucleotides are TGCAGTGCTAGCAAGATGGTGGAGCAGTTCTTC. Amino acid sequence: CSASKMVEQFF.